Below, 30 T cell receptor beta chains from the same sample are listed, as sequenced in a study of blood T cells in healthy people across ages. Alongside a J-beta primer mix, a sample-barcoded 5' primer served in a second PCR lasting roughly 6 to 11 cycles. Each CDR3 protein gets one entry after TCRdb re-called the 5' RACE reads with MiXCR. The sample has hundreds of thousands of distinct CDR3 sequences, more than 45% seen once. The sequencing sample was made of blood. The receptors stem from a man aged 25 to 40 in good health.

The rearrangement links TRBV6-5 to TRBJ1-4; 8 positions match TRBD1. With V trimmed by 2 bases and J by 5 bases, 4 bases remained unmatched. Germline V gene data show CDR1 as MNHEY and CDR2 as SVGAGI. The CDR3 covers 15 residues. CDR3 in DNA: TGTGCCAGCAGTTACGCACAGGGGGGCAATGAAAAACTGTTTTTT. Its protein product is CASSYAQGGNEKLFF.

The chain uses TRBV6-5 and TRBJ1-5, with TRBD1 as a possible D gene (6 bases). CDR1 is MNHEY and CDR2 is SVGAGI in the germline V gene. This CDR3 has 14 amino acids. Trimming left V 5 bases short and J 8 bases short, with 16 bases between. The CDR3 sequence is CASSPRGVGEPQHF. In nucleotides, the CDR3 is TGTGCCAGCAGTCCAAGGGGGGTTGGGGAGCCCCAGCATTTT.

This clonotype has more than one count but fewer than ten. The V gene is TRBV29-1, the J gene TRBJ2-7; 12 bases line up with TRBD2. In germline, CDR1 is SQVTM, CDR2 ANQGSEA. V was pared by 4 bases and J by 2 bases, with 12 bases of the junction left unmatched. The CDR3 is 17 residues long. The CDR3 spells CSVGKGLAGYRAYEQYF. The CDR3 DNA sequence: TGCAGCGTTGGAAAGGGACTAGCGGGTTACCGCGCCTACGAGCAGTACTTC.

This chain joins TRBV6-5 and TRBJ2-3, with D perhaps TRBD1 or TRBD2 (5 bases each). CDR1 MNHEY and CDR2 SVGAGI come from the germline V gene. This CDR3 has 15 residues. V gave up 6 bases and J gave up 0 bases, with 13 bases separating them. The CDR3 nucleotides read TGTGCCAGCAGGGGCAGGGACCGGAGCACAGATACGCAGTATTTT. It codes for CASRGRDRSTDTQYF.

The chain has TRBV10-3 and TRBJ2-5, with TRBD2 as a possible D gene (7 bases). Gene TRBJ2-7 matches the end of the DNA better, so the J call may be wrong. This CDR3 contains 15 residues. Germline CDR1 ENHRY, CDR2 SYGVKD. The DNA for the CDR3 is TGTGCCATCAGTGATTTCGCGGGGGCGGGATACGAGCAGTACTTC. Its protein product is CAISDFAGAGYEQYF.

The chain has TRBV20-1 and TRBJ2-7; weak D call: TRBD2 (5 bases). This CDR3 has 15 amino acids. V lost 0 bases and J 0 bases, leaving 12 bases between the germline ends. Germline V lookup: CDR1 DFQATT, CDR2 SNEGSKA (reference sequence). The CDR3 nucleotides read TGCAGTGCTAGAGATCTTACGGGAAGCTCCTACGAGCAGTACTTC. Encoded protein: CSARDLTGSSYEQYF.

The chain uses TRBV5-1 and TRBJ2-1; unclear D gene. Germline V lookup: CDR1 SGHRS, CDR2 YFSETQ. Trimming cost V 3 bases and J 5 bases, with 9 bases left between them. This CDR3 has 13 amino acids. In nucleotides, the CDR3 is TGCGCCAGCAGCTGGGCGACCCACAATGAGCAGTTCTTC. This encodes CASSWATHNEQFF.

This rearrangement joins TRBV21-1 to TRBJ2-5. Near its end, the DNA agrees better with TRBJ2-4, so the J call may be wrong. TRBV21-1 counts as a pseudogene. The CDR3 spans 18 residues. CDR3 sequence reads: CASSCSLYHILAKNIQYF. The CDR3 region has the DNA TGTGCCAGCAGCTGCAGCTTGTATCACATATTAGCCAAAAACATTCAGTACTTC.

V and J are TRBV20-1 and TRBJ2-1; TRBD2 aligns across 7 bases. The CDR3 runs 14 residues. Trimming at V came to 0 bases and at J to 10 bases, leaving 9 bases not matched to a gene. CDR1 DFQATT and CDR2 SNEGSKA come from the germline V gene (reference sequence). This CDR3 is CSAREGLAAAEQFF. Written as DNA, the CDR3 is TGCAGTGCTAGAGAGGGTCTAGCGGCAGCGGAGCAGTTCTTC.

The V and J genes are TRBV20-1 and TRBJ2-5; tentative D call: TRBD2 (5 bases). The V end was cut by 4 bases, the J end by 1 base, with 16 bases between. The germline V gene encodes CDR1 DFQATT and CDR2 SNEGSKA (reference sequence). The CDR3 has 15 amino acids. The CDR3 DNA reads as TGCAGTGCTACCAACATAGGACTTCTCCAAGAGACCCAGTACTTC. This encodes CSATNIGLLQETQYF.

Concerning this clonotype: A much larger clonotype is one base distant, so this may be a read error. The chain couples TRBV9 to TRBJ2-7, with 7 bases identical to TRBD1. The length of the CDR3 is 14 residues. V dropped 4 bases and J dropped 2; count of bases not matched to a gene: 6. CDR1 and CDR2 from the germline V gene are SGDLS and YYNGEE. The CDR3 loop reads CASSQRQGPYEQYF. In DNA form, the CDR3 reads TGTGCCAGCAGCCAGAGACAGGGCCCCTACGAGCAGTACTTC.

The rearrangement joins TRBV7-2 to TRBJ2-5, with a weak D call TRBD1 (5 bases). Germline loops: CDR1 SGHTA, CDR2 FQGNSA. The CDR3 consists of 14 residues. V was clipped by 1 base and J by 7 bases, with 13 bases between them. CDR3 coding DNA: TGTGCCAGCAGCTTAGATAGGGGCCGGTGGACCCAGTACTTC. Its translation is CASSLDRGRWTQYF.

The chain couples TRBV20-1 to TRBJ2-7; 10 bases agree with TRBD1. The germline V gene has CDR1 DFQATT and CDR2 SNEGSKA (reference sequence). CDR3 length equals 15 residues. The junction had 12 bases not matched to a gene; V was cut back by 5 bases and J by 5 bases. The CDR3 nucleotides are TGCAGTGCTCTAAGTAGCGGGACAGGGGCCCACGAGCAGTACTTC. This translates into CSALSSGTGAHEQYF.

This clonotype is deemed medium-sized (0.01 to 0.1%). V gene TRBV7-2 combines with J gene TRBJ2-7; D is undetermined. Germline V CDR1 and CDR2: SGHTA, FQGNSA. V was shortened by 4 bases and J by 6 bases, with 10 bases between the two germline ends. There are 12 residues in the CDR3. CDR3 sequence reads: CASSYYLGEQYF. In nucleotides, the CDR3 is TGTGCCAGCAGCTATTACCTCGGCGAGCAGTACTTC.

This clonotype occurred a few times. The chain employs TRBV27 and TRBJ2-1; D remains unclear. Trimming shortened V by 4 bases and J by 4 bases, and 5 bases separated the two germline ends. The CDR3 covers 12 residues. In germline, CDR1 is MNHEY, CDR2 SMNVEV (reference sequence). The CDR3 spells CASSSQYNEQFF. CDR3 sequence (DNA): TGTGCCAGCAGTTCCCAGTACAATGAGCAGTTCTTC.

J is TRBJ2-5 and V is TRBV29-1; 7 positions agree with TRBD1. Germline CDR1 reads SQVTM; CDR2 reads ANQGSEA. V was pared by 1 base and J by 1 base, with 6 bases of the junction left unmatched. This CDR3 has 15 amino acids. Here the CDR3 reads CSVEGTTGSQETQYF. The CDR3 region has the DNA TGCAGCGTTGAAGGGACGACAGGGAGCCAAGAGACCCAGTACTTC.

The V gene is TRBV7-2, the J gene TRBJ1-6; D is undetermined. Germline assignment: CDR1 SGHTA and CDR2 FQGNSA. Trimming shortened V by 1 base and J by 9 bases, and 10 bases separated the two germline ends. The CDR3 has 14 residues. The CDR3 nucleotides read TGTGCCAGCAGCTTAGATGTTATTCGTTCACCCCTCCACTTT. This sequence encodes CASSLDVIRSPLHF.

This sequence joins TRBV5-6 and TRBJ2-5; D ambiguous. Gene TRBJ2-7 matches the end of the DNA better, so the J call may be wrong. Germline assignment: CDR1 SGHDT and CDR2 YYEEEE. The CDR3 contains 14 residues. The CDR3 DNA reads as TGTGCCAGCAGCTTGACCAGCTCTCACTACGAGCAGTACTTC. Protein: CASSLTSSHYEQYF.

The chain carries TRBV6-6 and TRBJ2-3; D remains ambiguous. Germline values: CDR1 MNHNY, CDR2 SVGAGI (reference sequence). This CDR3 comprises 13 residues. V was trimmed by 5 bases and J by 6 bases, leaving 12 bases between them. CDR3 region: CASSDPQPDTQYF. The CDR3, as DNA: TGTGCCAGCAGTGACCCTCAGCCGGATACGCAGTATTTT.

V gene TRBV7-2 combines with J gene TRBJ1-2; 7 nucleotides align to TRBD1. The CDR3 covers 15 residues. After removal of 5 bases from V and 4 bases from J, the junction contained 10 bases not matched to a gene. CDR1 is SGHTA and CDR2 is FQGNSA in the germline V gene. CDR3 sequence: CASSPRDSPFYGYTF. CDR3 in DNA: TGTGCCAGCAGCCCGAGGGACAGCCCTTTCTATGGCTACACCTTC. Full variable domain (remainder filled in from reference TRBV7-2 and TRBJ1-2): GAGVSQSPSNKVTEKGKDVELRCDPISGHTALYWYRQSLGQGLEFLIYFQGNSAPDKSGLPSDRFSAERTGGSVSTLTIQRTQQEDSAVYLCASSPRDSPFYGYTFGSGTRLTVV.

The rearrangement links TRBV4-2 to TRBJ2-3, with D uncertain. Per the germline V gene, CDR1 is LGHNA and CDR2 is YNFKEQ. This CDR3 comprises 16 residues. V was cut by 0 bases and J by 5 bases, with 15 bases left in between. Written as DNA, the CDR3 is TGTGCCAGCAGCCAAGAAGTAGGTGCTCTCATAGATACGCAGTATTTT. It is translated as CASSQEVGALIDTQYF.

The chain uses TRBV20-1 and TRBJ2-1, with 10 bases aligning to TRBD2. In germline, CDR1 is DFQATT, CDR2 SNEGSKA (reference sequence). After removal of 2 bases from V and 7 bases from J, the junction contained 8 bases not matched to a gene. The CDR3 spans 15 residues. The CDR3 region is CSARYIAGGENEQFF. CDR3 DNA: TGCAGTGCTAGATACATAGCGGGGGGCGAGAATGAGCAGTTCTTC.

This chain uses TRBV7-3 with TRBJ1-1; maybe TRBD1 (5 bases). Germline lookup yields CDR1 SGHTA and CDR2 FQGTGA. The CDR3 has 14 residues. Trimming took off 5 bases at V and 4 bases at J, with 14 bases between the two ends. The CDR3 nucleotides are TGTGCCAGCAGCCCAGACCCGGGGGGCACTGAAGCTTTCTTT. Its translation is CASSPDPGGTEAFF.

This chain uses TRBV20-1 with TRBJ2-1; D gene unclear. Germline values: CDR1 DFQATT, CDR2 SNEGSKA (reference sequence). CDR3 length: 13 amino acids. V dropped 0 bases and J dropped 10 bases, with 13 bases sitting between them. CDR3 region: CSARDRVGVEQFF. The CDR3 DNA is TGCAGTGCTAGAGATCGGGTTGGCGTGGAGCAGTTCTTC.

Comments on this clonotype: A much larger clonotype is one base distant, so this may be a read error. CDR3 loop: CTSSRGSTDTQYF. The CDR3 DNA reads TGTACCAGCAGCAGGGGGAGCACAGATACGCAGTATTTT. The chain combines TRBV12-3 or TRBV12-4 with TRBJ2-3; 7 bases are a match to TRBD1. This CDR3 is built from 13 residues.

The chain recombines TRBV7-2 with TRBJ1-1, with TRBD1 matching 7 bases. The CDR3 sequence is 17 residues long. V was clipped by 1 base and J by 4 bases; unmatched bases: 12. Per germline, CDR1 SGHTA and CDR2 FQGNSA. The CDR3 nucleotides are TGTGCCAGCAGCTTAGTGGCCCTAGGGGGCTCGATCACTGAAGCTTTCTTT. Its translation: CASSLVALGGSITEAFF.

The V gene is TRBV2, the J gene TRBJ2-3; TRBD1 is a possible D gene (6 bases). Germline V gene data show CDR1 as SNHLY and CDR2 as FYNNEI. The ends were cut back, 5 bases at V and 6 bases at J, with 18 bases in the middle. The CDR3 extends over 15 amino acids. The CDR3 DNA reads as TGTGCCAGCAGTCCCCAGGGGCTCCCCGGGGATACGCAGTATTTT. Residues: CASSPQGLPGDTQYF.

J is TRBJ2-3 and V is TRBV10-1; possible D gene TRBD1, 7 bases. The CDR3 is 15 residues long. V lost 7 bases, J lost 2 bases, and 16 bases lay in between. The V gene's germline CDR1 is WNHNN and CDR2 SYGVQD (reference sequence). The CDR3 coding sequence is TGCGCCAGCATCGAGGGGGGACAGTCCACAGATACGCAGTATTTT. Residues: CASIEGGQSTDTQYF.

As to this clonotype: A read error may explain this, as a much larger clone is one base away. The V gene is TRBV3-1, the J gene TRBJ1-2, with D perhaps matching TRBD1 (5 bases). The CDR3 contains 13 residues. CDR1 LGHDT and CDR2 YNNKEL come from the germline V gene (reference sequence). CDR3 residues: CTSRQTETYGYTF. The CDR3 DNA reads TGTACCAGCCGCCAGACAGAGACTTATGGCTACACCTTC. The full variable domain, completed using reference TRBV3-1 and TRBJ1-2, is DTAVSQTPKYLVTQMGNDKSIKCEQNLGHDTMYWYKQDSKKFLKIMFSYNNKELIINETVPNRFSPKSPDKAHLNLHINSLELGDSAVYFCTSRQTETYGYTFGSGTRLTVV.

This clonotype was seen only a few times. The CDR3 sequence: CASSLDWSKDYGYTF. CDR3 nucleotide sequence: TGCGCCAGCAGCTTAGATTGGAGTAAGGACTATGGCTACACCTTC. The chain links TRBV5-1 to TRBJ1-2; unclear D gene. V lost 2 bases and J 3 bases, leaving 14 bases between the germline ends. The V gene's germline CDR1 is SGHRS and CDR2 YFSETQ. The CDR3 has 15 amino acids.